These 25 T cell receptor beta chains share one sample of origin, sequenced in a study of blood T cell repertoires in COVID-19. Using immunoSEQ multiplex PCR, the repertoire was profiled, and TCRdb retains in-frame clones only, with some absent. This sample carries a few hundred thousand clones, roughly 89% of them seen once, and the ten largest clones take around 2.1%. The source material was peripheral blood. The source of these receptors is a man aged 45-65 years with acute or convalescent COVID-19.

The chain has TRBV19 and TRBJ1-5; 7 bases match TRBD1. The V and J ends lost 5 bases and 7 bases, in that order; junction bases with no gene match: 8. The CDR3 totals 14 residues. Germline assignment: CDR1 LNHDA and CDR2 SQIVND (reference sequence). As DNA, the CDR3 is TGTGCCAGTAGTGGAGAGGGGGCATCACAGCCCCAGCATTTT. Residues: CASSGEGASQPQHF.

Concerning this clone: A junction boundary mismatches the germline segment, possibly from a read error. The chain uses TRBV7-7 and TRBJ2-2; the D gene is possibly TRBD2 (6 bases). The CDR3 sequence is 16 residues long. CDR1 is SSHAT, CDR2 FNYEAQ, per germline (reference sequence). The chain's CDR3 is CASSSGGYRGAGELFF. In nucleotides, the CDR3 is TGTGCTAGCAGCTCCGGAGGGTACAGAGGGGCCGGGGAGCTGTTTTTT.

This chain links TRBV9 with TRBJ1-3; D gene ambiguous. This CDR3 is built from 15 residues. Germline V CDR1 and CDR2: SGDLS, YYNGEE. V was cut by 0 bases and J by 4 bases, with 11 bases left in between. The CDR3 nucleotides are TGTGCCAGCAGCGTAGAGCTGGGAGTGGGAAACACCATATATTTT. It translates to CASSVELGVGNTIYF.

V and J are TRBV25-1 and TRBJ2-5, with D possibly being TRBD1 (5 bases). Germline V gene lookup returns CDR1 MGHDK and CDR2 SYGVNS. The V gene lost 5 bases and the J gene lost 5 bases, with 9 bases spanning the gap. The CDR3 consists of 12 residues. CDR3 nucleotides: TGTGCCAGCAGTTCCCCAGGGGAGACCCAGTACTTC. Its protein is CASSSPGETQYF.

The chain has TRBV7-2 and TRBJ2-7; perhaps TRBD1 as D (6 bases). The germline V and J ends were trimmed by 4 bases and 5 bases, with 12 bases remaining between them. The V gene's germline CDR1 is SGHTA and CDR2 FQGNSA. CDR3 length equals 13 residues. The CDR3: CASSWGQVDEQYF. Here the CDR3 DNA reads TGTGCCAGCAGCTGGGGACAAGTCGACGAGCAGTACTTC.

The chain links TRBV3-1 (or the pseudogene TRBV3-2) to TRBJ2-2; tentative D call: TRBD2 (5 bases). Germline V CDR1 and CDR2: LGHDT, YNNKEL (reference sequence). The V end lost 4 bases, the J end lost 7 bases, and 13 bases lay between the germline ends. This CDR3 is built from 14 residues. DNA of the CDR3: TGTGCCAGCAGCCCCACTGACTATGGCGGGGAGCTGTTTTTT. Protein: CASSPTDYGGELFF.

CDR3 in amino acids: CASNEDRAYQETQYF. In DNA, the CDR3 is TGTGCCAGCAACGAGGACAGGGCTTACCAAGAGACCCAGTACTTC. The chain is built from TRBV2 and TRBJ2-5, with 8 bases lining up with TRBD1. CDR3 size: 15 residues. The germline gives CDR1 SNHLY, CDR2 FYNNEI. Trimming took 7 bases from V and 0 from J; bases not matched to a gene: 7.

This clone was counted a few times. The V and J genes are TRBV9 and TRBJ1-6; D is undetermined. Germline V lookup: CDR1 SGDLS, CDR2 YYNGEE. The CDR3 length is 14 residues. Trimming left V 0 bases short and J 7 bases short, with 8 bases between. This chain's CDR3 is CASSVGGPNSPLHF. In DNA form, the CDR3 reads TGTGCCAGCAGCGTAGGAGGGCCCAATTCACCCCTCCACTTT.

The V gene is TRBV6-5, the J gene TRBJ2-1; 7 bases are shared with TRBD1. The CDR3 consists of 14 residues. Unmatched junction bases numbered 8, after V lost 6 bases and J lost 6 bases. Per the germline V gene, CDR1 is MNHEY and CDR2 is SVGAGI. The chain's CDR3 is CASSAGGAINEQFF. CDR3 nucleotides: TGTGCCAGCAGCGCAGGGGGTGCGATCAATGAGCAGTTCTTC.

For the CDR3, the DNA is TGTGCCAGCAGTCCATCCGGGACACACACTGAAGCTTTCTTT. This translates into CASSPSGTHTEAFF. This chain links TRBV7-3 with TRBJ1-1; TRBD1 might be the D (6 bases). CDR1 SGHTA and CDR2 FQGTGA come from the germline V gene. This CDR3 comprises 14 residues. Between the trimmed V and J ends, which lost 6 bases and 3 bases, there was a span of 14 bases.

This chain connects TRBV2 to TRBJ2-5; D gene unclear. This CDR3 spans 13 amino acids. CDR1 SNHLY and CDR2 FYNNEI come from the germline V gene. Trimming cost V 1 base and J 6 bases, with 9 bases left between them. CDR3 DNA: TGTGCCAGCAGTGAAGGAGAGCTGCAGACCCAGTACTTC. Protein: CASSEGELQTQYF.

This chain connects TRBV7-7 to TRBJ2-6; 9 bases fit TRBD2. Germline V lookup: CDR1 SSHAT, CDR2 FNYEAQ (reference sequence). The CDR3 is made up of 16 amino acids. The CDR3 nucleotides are TGTGCTAGCGGTCTAGCGGGGCCCTCTGGGGCCAACGTCCTGACTTTC. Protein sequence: CASGLAGPSGANVLTF.

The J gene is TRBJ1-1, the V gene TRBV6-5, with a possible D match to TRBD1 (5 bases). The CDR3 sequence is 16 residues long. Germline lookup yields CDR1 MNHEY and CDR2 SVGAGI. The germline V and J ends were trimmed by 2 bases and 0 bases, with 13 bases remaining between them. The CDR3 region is CASSYLLGGVNTEAFF. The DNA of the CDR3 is TGTGCCAGCAGTTACCTCCTGGGGGGGGTGAACACTGAAGCTTTCTTT.

The CDR3 sequence: CASSLGQGATYEQYF. The CDR3 DNA is TGCGCCAGCAGCTTGGGGCAGGGGGCGACCTACGAGCAGTACTTC. The chain has TRBV5-1 and TRBJ2-7; 8 positions match TRBD1. The junction had 4 bases not matched to a gene; V was cut back by 0 bases and J by 2 bases. The germline V gene has CDR1 SGHRS and CDR2 YFSETQ. The CDR3 length is 15 residues. Looking up the rest from reference TRBV5-1 and TRBJ2-7 gives the full variable domain: KAGVTQTPRYLIKTRGQQVTLSCSPISGHRSVSWYQQTPGQGLQFLFEYFSETQRNKGNFPGRFSGRQFSNSRSEMNVSTLELGDSALYLCASSLGQGATYEQYFGPGTRLTVT.

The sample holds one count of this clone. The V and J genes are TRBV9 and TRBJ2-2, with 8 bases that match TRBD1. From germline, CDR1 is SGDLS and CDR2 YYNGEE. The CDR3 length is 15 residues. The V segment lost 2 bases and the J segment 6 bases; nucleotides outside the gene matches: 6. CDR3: CASSVTQGAAGELFF. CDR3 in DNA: TGTGCCAGCAGCGTTACCCAGGGGGCGGCCGGGGAGCTGTTTTTT.

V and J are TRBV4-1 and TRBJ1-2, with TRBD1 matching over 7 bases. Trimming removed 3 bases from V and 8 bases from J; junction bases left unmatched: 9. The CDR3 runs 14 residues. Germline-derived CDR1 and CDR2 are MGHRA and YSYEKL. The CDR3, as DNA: TGCGCCAGCAGCCAGCCAAGCCAGGGGGGAGGCTACACCTTC. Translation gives CASSQPSQGGGYTF.

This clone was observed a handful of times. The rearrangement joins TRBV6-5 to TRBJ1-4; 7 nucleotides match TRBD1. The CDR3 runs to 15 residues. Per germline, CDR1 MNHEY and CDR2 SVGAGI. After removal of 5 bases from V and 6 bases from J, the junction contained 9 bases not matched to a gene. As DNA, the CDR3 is TGTGCCAGCAGTAAGGAGACAGGGACACATGAAAAACTGTTTTTT. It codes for CASSKETGTHEKLFF.

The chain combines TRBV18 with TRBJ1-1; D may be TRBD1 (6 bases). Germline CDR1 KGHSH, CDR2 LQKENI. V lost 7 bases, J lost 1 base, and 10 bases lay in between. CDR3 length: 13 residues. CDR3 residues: CASFGQPNTEAFF. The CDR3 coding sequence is TGTGCCAGCTTTGGACAGCCGAACACTGAAGCTTTCTTT.

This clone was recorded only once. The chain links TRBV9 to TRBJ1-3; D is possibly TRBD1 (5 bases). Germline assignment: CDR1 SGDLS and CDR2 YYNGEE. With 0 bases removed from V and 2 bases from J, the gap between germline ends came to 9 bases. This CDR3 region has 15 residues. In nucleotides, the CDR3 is TGTGCCAGCAGCGTAGGGGGCCCCGCTGGAAACACCATATATTTT. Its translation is CASSVGGPAGNTIYF.

The CDR3 is CASGLRTGLGGNTIYF. CDR3 in DNA: TGTGCTAGTGGTCTACGGACAGGGTTGGGTGGAAACACCATATATTTT. The chain combines TRBV12-5 with TRBJ1-3, with 8 bases matching TRBD1. Germline V gene data show CDR1 as LGHNT and CDR2 as FRNRAP. The CDR3 contains 16 residues. Unmatched junction bases numbered 9, after V lost 5 bases and J lost 3 bases.

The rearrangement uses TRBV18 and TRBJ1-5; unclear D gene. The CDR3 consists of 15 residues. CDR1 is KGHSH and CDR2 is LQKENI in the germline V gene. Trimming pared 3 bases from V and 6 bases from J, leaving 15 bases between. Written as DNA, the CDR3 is TGTGCCAGCTCACCTGCACGAGATCGGTTTCAGCCCCAGCATTTT. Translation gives CASSPARDRFQPQHF.

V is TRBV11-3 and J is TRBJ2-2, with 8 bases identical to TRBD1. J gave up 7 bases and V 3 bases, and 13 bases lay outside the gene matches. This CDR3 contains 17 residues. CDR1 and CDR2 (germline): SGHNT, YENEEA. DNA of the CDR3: TGTGCCAGCAGCTTTTTTTCCGGACAGGGAGAAAACGGGGAGCTGTTTTTT. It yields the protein CASSFFSGQGENGELFF.

The CDR3 protein is CASSDGGSATEAFF. The DNA for the CDR3 is TGTGCCAGCAGTGATGGCGGGTCGGCCACTGAAGCTTTCTTT. The V call is TRBV2, the J call TRBJ1-1; no firm D call. Germline V gene sequence: CDR1 SNHLY, CDR2 FYNNEI. The CDR3 loop spans 14 amino acids. Trimming took 3 bases from V and 4 from J, leaving 12 bases between them.

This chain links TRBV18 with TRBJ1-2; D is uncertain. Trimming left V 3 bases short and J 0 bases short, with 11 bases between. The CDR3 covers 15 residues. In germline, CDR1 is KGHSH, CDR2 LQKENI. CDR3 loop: CASSPAAGTNYGYTF. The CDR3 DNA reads TGTGCCAGCTCACCGGCGGCCGGGACTAACTATGGCTACACCTTC. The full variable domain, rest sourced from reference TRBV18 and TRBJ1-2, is NAGVMQNPRHLVRRRGQEARLRCSPMKGHSHVYWYRQLPEEGLKFMVYLQKENIIDESGMPKERFSAEFPKEGPSILRIQQVVRGDSAAYFCASSPAAGTNYGYTFGSGTRLTVV.

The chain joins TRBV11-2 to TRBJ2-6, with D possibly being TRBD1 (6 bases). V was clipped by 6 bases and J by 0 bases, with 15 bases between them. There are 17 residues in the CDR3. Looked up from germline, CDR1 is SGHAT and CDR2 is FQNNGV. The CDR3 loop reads CASRGQPNPSGANVLTF. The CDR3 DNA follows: TGTGCCAGCAGGGGACAACCTAACCCCTCTGGGGCCAACGTCCTGACTTTC.